This T cell receptor beta chain appears in the sequencing data of a study of neurological immune-mediated disorders (dated by TCRdb to the late 2010s). Concerning the study at large: Using UMI-based sequencing, the study compared peripheral blood TCR-beta repertoires from patients with HTLV-I-associated myelopathy (HAM/TSP), patients with multiple sclerosis, and healthy controls. Alongside PBMC samples, the set of some 97 TCR-beta libraries contained longitudinal samples, technical triplicates, and paired CD4+ and CD8+ T-cell subsets that had been sorted. The cohort comprised about 71 subjects: around 15 HAM/TSP patients, approximately 34 multiple sclerosis patients and around 20 healthy controls. The paper as a whole reports these results and caveats: TCR clonal expansion was greatest in HAM/TSP patients and smallest in MS patients, who ranked below even healthy controls. Across subjects, expanded clones never shared an identical CDR3 amino acid sequence, which suggests that the TCR-beta repertoires in every group were private.

At least ten counts were recorded for this clonotype. Its antigen remains unidentified. The sample holds no much larger clone one base away, and base qualities are not on file. Healthy controls were blood bank volunteers in Maryland, USA. For the unsorted PBMC libraries, 2 million PBMCs were stored in RNAlater at -80 degrees C until RNA extraction and were used to generate the libraries. PBMCs were separated from peripheral blood using Ficoll-Hypaque density gradient centrifugation and then cryopreserved in liquid nitrogen. CDR1 and CDR2, per the germline V gene, are MDHEN and SYDVKM. V and J are truncated by 2 bases and 7 bases respectively, leaving an intervening sequence of 24 bases. Including the terminal cysteine and phenylalanine, the CDR3 comprises 18 residues. The retained sequence is limited to the CDR3, 54 bases, with the frame set at the first base. cDNA was synthesized by template-switch 5'RACE using a primer with a 10-nucleotide random unique molecular identifier that tagged each TCR transcript. Every sequencing run yielded over 170 million TCR-beta sequences covering 15-18 subjects. Total RNA was extracted with the RNeasy kit. TCR-beta VDJ regions were amplified with primers for the TCR constant region and the 5'RACE anchor, using the KAPA Real-time Library Amplification kit. A first PCR added sample indexes and Illumina adaptors, after which a second PCR increased the library yield. After Ampure bead purification, the TCR product of roughly 650 bp was size-selected on a 2% E-gel SizeSelection system. Before pooling, library quality was assessed on a Bioanalyzer, concentration was determined with Qubit, and library quantification was performed with the Kapa Library Quantification kit. Paired-end 2 x 150 bp sequencing of the libraries was performed on an Illumina HiSeq 2500. To increase sequence diversity, about 25-30% phiX was spiked into each library pool. For the original study's pipeline: Quality-filtered reads were processed with the UMI-based MiGEC pipeline, and over 90% of raw TCR sequences were removed by the MiGEC pipeline during error correction. VDJ genes were aligned to IMGT germline references, and clonotypes were defined by unique CDR3 amino acid sequence plus V-J genes. Clonal expansion, Shannon diversity and CDR3 relatedness were evaluated with VDJtools (CalcPairwiseDistances, ClusterSamples), while phylogenetic trees were built in CLCbio workbench. Clones with at least 8 unique UMIs were defined as expanded, with this threshold being based on coefficient-of-variation modelling across technical triplicates. TCRdb ran its own pipeline on the public reads, namely fastp trimming at Q25 and MiXCR clone calling, and kept in-frame beta chains. Every CDR3 protein is listed once, alongside the most common genes and DNA of its rows. None of the V and J calls come from the authors' own analysis; TCRdb made them. The sample table records tens of thousands of distinct CDR3 sequences; approximately 12% of these occur just once. Of the sample, less than 9.5% falls within the top ten clones.

Recombination connected TRBV28 to TRBJ1-5, and perhaps TRBD1 as D gene, on 6 matching bases. Material: PBMCs. This receptor was obtained from a man between 60 and 75 years old in good health. Here the CDR3 is given as CASSLRPPYGGAGQPQHF. In nucleotide form, the sequence is TGTGCCAGCAGTTTACGACCACCCTACGGGGGGGCGGGACAGCCCCAGCATTTT.